This TCR beta chain stems from a study of cytomegalovirus exposure and HLA in healthy donors. Study-level findings and limits: TCR beta V- and J-gene trimming was later associated with a missense DCLRE1C variant.

A multiplex PCR was run with 60 Vbeta primers and 13 Jbeta primers. The protocol was immunoSEQ multiplex PCR, while the TCRdb copy is restricted to in-frame clones and leaves out a portion. The sample includes around 90,000 clones, just under 80% of them seen just once. V dropped 0 bases and J dropped 0; count of bases not matched to a gene: 10. Germline V gene sequence: CDR1 MRHNA, CDR2 SNTAGT. This CDR3 region has 19 residues. As for this clone: As yet, its antigen is unknown.

Sequenced: PBMCs. This receptor was obtained from a man under 40 in good health and CMV-seronegative. This rearrangement joins TRBV6-4 to TRBJ2-2; 7 nucleotides match TRBD1. CDR3 protein: CASSDSGTAAFANTGELFF. CDR3 nucleotide sequence: TGTGCCAGCAGTGACTCAGGGACAGCAGCGTTCGCGAACACCGGGGAGCTGTTTTTT.